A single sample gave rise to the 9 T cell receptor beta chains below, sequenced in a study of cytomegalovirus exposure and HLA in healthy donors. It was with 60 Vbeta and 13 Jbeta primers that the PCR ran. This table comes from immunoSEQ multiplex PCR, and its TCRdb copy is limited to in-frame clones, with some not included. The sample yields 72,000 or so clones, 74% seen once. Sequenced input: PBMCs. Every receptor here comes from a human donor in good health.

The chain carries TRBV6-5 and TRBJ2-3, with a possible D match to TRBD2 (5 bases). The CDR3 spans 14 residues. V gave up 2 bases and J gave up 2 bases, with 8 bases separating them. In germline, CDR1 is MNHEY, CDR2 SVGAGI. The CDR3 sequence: CASSYRGYTDTQYF. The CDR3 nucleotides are TGTGCCAGCAGTTACCGGGGTTACACAGATACGCAGTATTTT.

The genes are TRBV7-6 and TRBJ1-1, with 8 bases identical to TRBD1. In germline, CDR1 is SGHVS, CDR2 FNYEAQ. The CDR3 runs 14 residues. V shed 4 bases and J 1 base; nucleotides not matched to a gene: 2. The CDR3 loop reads CASSSGQGNTEAFF. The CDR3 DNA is TGTGCCAGCAGCTCCGGACAGGGGAACACTGAAGCTTTCTTT.

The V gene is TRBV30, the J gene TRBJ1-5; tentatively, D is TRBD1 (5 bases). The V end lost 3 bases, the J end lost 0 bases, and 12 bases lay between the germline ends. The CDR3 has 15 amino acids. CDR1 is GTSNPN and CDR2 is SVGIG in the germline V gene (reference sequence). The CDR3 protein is CAWSQGDYSNQPQHF. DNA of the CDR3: TGTGCCTGGAGCCAAGGGGATTATAGCAATCAGCCCCAGCATTTT.

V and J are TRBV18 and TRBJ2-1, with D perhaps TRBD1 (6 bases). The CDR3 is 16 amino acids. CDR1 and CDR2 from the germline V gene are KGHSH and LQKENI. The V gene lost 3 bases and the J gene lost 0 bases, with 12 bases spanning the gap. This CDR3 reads CASSPGAGSSYNEQFF. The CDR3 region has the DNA TGTGCCAGCTCACCGGGGGCAGGGAGCTCCTACAATGAGCAGTTCTTC.

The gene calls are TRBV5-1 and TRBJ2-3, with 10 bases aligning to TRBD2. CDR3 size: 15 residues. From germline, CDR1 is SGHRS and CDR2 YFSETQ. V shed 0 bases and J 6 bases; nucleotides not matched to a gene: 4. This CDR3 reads CASSLELAGADTQYF. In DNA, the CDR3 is TGCGCCAGCAGCTTGGAGCTAGCGGGAGCGGATACGCAGTATTTT. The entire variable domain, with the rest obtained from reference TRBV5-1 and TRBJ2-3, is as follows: KAGVTQTPRYLIKTRGQQVTLSCSPISGHRSVSWYQQTPGQGLQFLFEYFSETQRNKGNFPGRFSGRQFSNSRSEMNVSTLELGDSALYLCASSLELAGADTQYFGPGTRLTVL.

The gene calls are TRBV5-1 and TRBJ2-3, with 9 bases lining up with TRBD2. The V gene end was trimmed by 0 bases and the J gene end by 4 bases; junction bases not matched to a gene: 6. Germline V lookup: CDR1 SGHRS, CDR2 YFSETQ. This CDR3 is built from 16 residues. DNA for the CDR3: TGCGCCAGCAGCTTGGAAGGCGCTAGCGGGGCAGATACGCAGTATTTT. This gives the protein CASSLEGASGADTQYF.

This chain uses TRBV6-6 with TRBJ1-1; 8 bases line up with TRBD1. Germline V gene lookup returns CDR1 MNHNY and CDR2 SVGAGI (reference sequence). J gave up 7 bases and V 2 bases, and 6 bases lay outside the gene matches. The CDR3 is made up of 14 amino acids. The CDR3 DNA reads TGTGCCAGCAGTTACACTTCCGGACAGGGTGAAGCTTTCTTT. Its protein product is CASSYTSGQGEAFF.

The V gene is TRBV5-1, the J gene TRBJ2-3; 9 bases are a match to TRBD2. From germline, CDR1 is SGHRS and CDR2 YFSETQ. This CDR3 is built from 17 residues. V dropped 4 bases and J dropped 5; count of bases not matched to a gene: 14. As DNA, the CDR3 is TGCGCCAGCAGCCAAGGACCCATAGCGGGAGATATAGATACGCAGTATTTT. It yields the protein CASSQGPIAGDIDTQYF.

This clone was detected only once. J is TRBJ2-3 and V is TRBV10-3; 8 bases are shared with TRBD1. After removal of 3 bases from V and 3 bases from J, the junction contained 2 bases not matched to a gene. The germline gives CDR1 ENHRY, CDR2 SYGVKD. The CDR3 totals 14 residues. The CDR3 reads CAISDGQGTDTQYF. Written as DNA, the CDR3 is TGTGCCATCAGTGACGGACAGGGAACAGATACGCAGTATTTT.